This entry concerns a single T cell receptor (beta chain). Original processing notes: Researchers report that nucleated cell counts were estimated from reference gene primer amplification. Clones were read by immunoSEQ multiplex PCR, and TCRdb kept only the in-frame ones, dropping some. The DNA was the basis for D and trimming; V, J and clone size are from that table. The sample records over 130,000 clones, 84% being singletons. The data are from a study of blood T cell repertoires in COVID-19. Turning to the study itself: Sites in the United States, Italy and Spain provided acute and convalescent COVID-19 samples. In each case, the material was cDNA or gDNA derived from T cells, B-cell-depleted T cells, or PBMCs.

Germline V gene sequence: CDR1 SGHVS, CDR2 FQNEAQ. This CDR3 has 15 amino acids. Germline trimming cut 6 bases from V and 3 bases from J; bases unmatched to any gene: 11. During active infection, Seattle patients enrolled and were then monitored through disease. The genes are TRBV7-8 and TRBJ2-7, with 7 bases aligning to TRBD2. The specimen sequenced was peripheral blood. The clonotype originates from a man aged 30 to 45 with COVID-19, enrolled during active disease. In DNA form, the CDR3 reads TGTGCCAGCAGGCCCCACCGGGACTACCTCTACGAGCAGTACTTC. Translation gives CASRPHRDYLYEQYF.